The rows below give T cell receptor beta chains drawn from one sample of a study of blood T cell repertoires in COVID-19. Method: immunoSEQ multiplex PCR; TCRdb's copy keeps in-frame clones and lacks some. In the table there are approximately 92,000 clones, around 72% of which are singletons. The specimen sequenced was peripheral blood. The receptors were sampled from an older woman in a cohort sampled during active or convalescent COVID-19. Both conserved end residues are trimmed from each CDR3.

TRBJ2-7	TRBV6-5	ASGRLAGEQY
TRBJ1-5	TRBV19	ASSIAQGILHQPQH
TRBJ2-3	TRBV5-1	ASSLVVGGPTLDTQY
TRBJ1-5	TRBV27	ASRNNYWTGREQPQH
TRBJ2-1	TRBV19	ASTPLAGAGYNEQF
TRBJ2-5	TRBV19	ASSIVGAMETQY
TRBJ2-1	TRBV2	ASSEALGHHNEQF
TRBJ2-3	TRBV6-5	ASSYLQNTDTQY
TRBJ1-5	TRBV3-1/TRBV3-2	ASGTDRGEPQH
TRBJ1-1	TRBV7-9	ASRHTGDTEAF
TRBJ2-2	TRBV19	ASSISGGDSLGELF
TRBJ1-2	TRBV18	ASSLTTGTNYGYT
TRBJ2-1	TRBV5-1	ASSLEAGRSSYNEQF
TRBJ2-5	TRBV19	ASSIDPNRAETQY
TRBJ2-5	TRBV28	ASKTSGGGETQY
TRBJ2-1	TRBV27	ASGVSGGNPRTEQF
TRBJ2-7	TRBV7-6	ASSLRDRAYEQY
TRBJ1-4	TRBV20-1	SASGGATNEKLF
TRBJ2-1	TRBV2	ASSDSTSTYNEQF
TRBJ1-1	TRBV11-2	ASSLDFGGNTEAF
TRBJ1-2	TRBV7-9	ASSPGGSNYGYT
TRBJ1-1	TRBV11-2	ASSLGNGGVRPPTEAF
TRBJ1-6	TRBV5-1	ASSLDSELDSPLH
TRBJ1-2	TRBV6-5	ASSYVESPYYGYT
TRBJ2-1	TRBV11-3	ASSPGTARNEQF
TRBJ1-2	TRBV2	ASSELAGGYGYT
TRBJ1-5	TRBV4-1	ASSRVDATGRDQPQH
TRBJ1-2	TRBV2	ASSARQGSVHGYT
TRBJ1-4	TRBV12-3/TRBV12-4	ASRPRPYEKLF
TRBJ2-3	TRBV2	ASSISGVEIDTQY
TRBJ2-3	TRBV19	ASRAGSADTQY
TRBJ2-5	TRBV7-9	ASSLRGQGVRETQY
TRBJ2-3	TRBV24-1	ATRQERTDTQY
TRBJ2-2	TRBV6-2/TRBV6-3	ASSYSNFRGLTGELF
TRBJ1-1	TRBV27	ASSWAGGTEAF
TRBJ2-7	TRBV4-1	ASSLIPGLAGILYEQY
TRBJ2-1	TRBV10-3	AINGDSNEQF
TRBJ2-5	TRBV5-1	ASSLAEGVWETQY
TRBJ2-7	TRBV3-1/TRBV3-2	ASSQETSGGAYEQY
TRBJ1-5	TRBV4-2	ASSPDRGIQPQH
TRBJ2-1	TRBV6-5	ASSPDRKLNEQF
TRBJ2-1	TRBV7-3	ASSLSRASEQF
TRBJ1-6	TRBV4-2	ASSQEQTGVSPLH